Reported below is one T cell receptor (beta chain). The clone's antigen remains unknown. Nothing much larger sits one base from this clone, and base qualities are not available. These data originate in a study of cytomegalovirus exposure and HLA in healthy donors (TCRdb year 2017). For the study in its entirety: An earlier analysis of 587 of the donors reported around 280 Gb of sequence data and around 110 million unique TCR beta sequences obtained from about 180 million T cells. An early release that covered about 640 HLA-typed donors contained 250 to 350 gigabases of sequencing data and around 80 million unique TCR sequences. The genetic ancestry cluster associated with self-reported Caucasian donors included 65% to 90% of the roughly 410 genotyped donors. The study was designed to test whether signatures of past pathogen exposure could be identified by cataloging public T cell receptors. The T cell repertoires of 700 or so subjects were profiled by immunosequencing and related to cytomegalovirus serostatus. In addition to the first cohort of about 650 subjects, a separate validation cohort of 120 different subjects was used. High-throughput TCR immunosequencing, statistical association of individual TCRs with disease status, and machine learning were combined to predict cytomegalovirus infection status. To study patterns of TCR occurrence, a later analysis re-analyzed previously published TCR beta repertoires from around 660 donors and added high-resolution HLA genotyping. In the later analysis, no new phenotypic data were used to find candidate immune exposures; instead, reliance was placed on TCR beta sequences and their occurrence across donors. To decide whether each TCR beta V gene segment behaved as functional or pseudogenic, an earlier analysis of some 600 of the donors relied on high-throughput TCR beta sequencing. Donor age, sex, ethnicity and CMV serostatus were compiled alongside the repertoire data. In a later genetic analysis, genome-wide SNP genotypes for about 65% of the roughly 700 donors were used, and that subset was treated as a discovery cohort. All discovery cohort repertoires had been generated using a single sequencing platform. HLA typing covered class I and class II loci at four-digit resolution. The number of donors typed differed by locus, with roughly 629-640 for A, B, C, DRB1 and DQB1, roughly 520 for DQA1, 600 to 610 for DPA1, and approximately 470 for DPB1. Roughly five DR-DQ haplotypes were handled as single units for association and clustering, since linkage in the cohort was strong. On average, roughly 250,000 unique TCR beta nucleotide sequences were sequenced per donor among a few hundred genotyped donors of the cohort, with 15% to 20% of those sequences being non-productive. The paper's findings and limits, for the study overall: Sequencing depth was assumed to be roughly uniform across donors in the presence/absence analyses, though that assumption may not hold. For the cohort, immune exposure information was limited to CMV serostatus. A later analysis found that most CMV-associated TCR beta chains appeared HLA-restricted, with HLA associations seemingly driven largely by CMV exposure. In a later analysis, HLA-associated TCR beta chains showed more clonal expansion and lower generation probabilities than non-associated chains that were equally common. A further reported finding was that TCR beta sequences accurately predicted the HLA-A and HLA-B alleles for most subjects in the first cohort. The cohort was sequenced for TCR beta chains only, and without alpha or paired-chain data the features that could be detected were limited. Several of the top co-occurrence clusters appeared to be linked to parvovirus B19, influenza, CMV and Epstein-Barr virus, according to a later analysis. The study gave a list of 150 to 200 TCR beta chains associated with cytomegalovirus. Broadly in line with IMGT annotations, most TCR beta V segments showed up in productive rearrangements about 87% or about 30% of the time in an earlier analysis of several hundred of the donors. A later analysis associated 17,000 or so TCR beta sequences with specific HLA alleles at a false discovery rate of 0.05. According to a later genetic analysis, donors in an Asian-associated ancestry cluster had fewer N-insertions in productive TCRs than the approximately 700-donor mean. Three of the identified cytomegalovirus-associated TCR beta chains were confirmed in vitro to be specific for cytomegalovirus antigens. Most TCR sequences were seen in very few donors, while some public TCRs were found in many individuals. Correlated functional status among segregating V segments might reflect linkage disequilibrium, but an unknown experimental factor could not be ruled out. In a later analysis, the rate of TCR association differed among HLA loci, with DRB1 alleles having the most associated TCRs and HLA-C alleles having the fewest. HLA typing was unavailable for some donors at each locus, so association tests used only the typed subset. It was suggested by the authors that the approach could potentially be generalized to other disease states and immunological phenotypes. Some IMGT-functional V segments, including TRBV6-2 and TRBV6-3, could not be distinguished by the 87-base-pair reads and were therefore excluded. V-gene and J-gene trimming of TCR beta chains was associated with a missense DCLRE1C variant in a later genetic analysis, and the association was replicated in an independent cohort. Because counts were too low, about 15 rarely observed V segments, including chromosome 9 orphons, were left out of the earlier analysis of approximately 500 of the donors. When HLA alleles, especially DR and DQ, strongly co-occurred, attributing TCR associations to individual alleles was difficult. In both the original and validation cohorts, the classifier was reported to diagnose cytomegalovirus status with high specificity and sensitivity. The sequencing pipeline was judged likely to have produced a cluster of highly shared sequence variants as a technical artifact.

The cohort was made up of approximately 670 healthy bone marrow donors. All cohort members were sampled while nominally healthy, although unrecorded immune exposures were likely present. The donor was CMV seronegative and was included in the group of 352 seronegative cohort members. A peripheral blood sample was collected from each donor, and TCR beta sequencing was performed on peripheral blood mononuclear cells. Genomic DNA extraction from the blood cell samples was performed with the Qiagen DNeasy Blood Extraction Kit. Reading from cysteine to phenylalanine, the CDR3 counts 15 amino acids. Only the CDR3 portion is preserved as DNA: 45 bases, with reading frame beginning at the first base. V is shortened by 0 bases, J by 5 bases, and the region joining them spans 10 bases. From a lookup of the germline V gene, CDR1 and CDR2 are LGHNA and YSLEER. Receptor libraries were prepared by the immunoSEQ multiplex PCR assay. For the multiplex PCR, a mixture combining 60 forward primers for TCR Vbeta segments and 13 reverse primers for TCR Jbeta segments was used. Amplification of the CDR3 region of rearranged TCR beta genes was performed with a multiplex PCR assay on genomic DNA. Amplified TCR beta libraries were sequenced as 87-base-pair reads on the Illumina HiSeq System. Regarding the original processing steps: A later analysis counted tens of millions of unique TCR beta chains across the 600 to 850 repertoires, and roughly 9.9 million of these chains were shared by at least two donors. A nearest-neighbor algorithm error-corrected the raw reads and collapsed the reads into unique sequences, merging closely related sequences to remove PCR and sequencing errors. To assign V, D and J gene segments, CDR3 sequences were aligned to IMGT reference sequences. For a sequence to be retained, a match of at least six nucleotides to both a V gene segment and a J gene segment was required. Rearrangements were classified as productive when the CDR3 lacked stop codons and remained in frame with V and J, and all other rearrangements were classified as non-productive. CDR3 was defined according to IMGT convention as the region running from the second conserved V-encoded cysteine to the conserved J-encoded phenylalanine. The earlier analysis of 550 to 650 of the donors excluded any sequence lacking an unambiguous match to a single V gene segment. An earlier analysis of approximately 590 of the donors classified V segments as functional when productive rearrangements were above 56.7% and as segregating when the standard deviation between donors was above 5%. A statistical classification framework was built to diagnose cytomegalovirus status from the catalog of TCR beta chain sequences. V and J gene assignment, in a later analysis, came from comparing TCR nucleotide sequences with IMGT/GENE-DB human TR gene sequences. In a later analysis, CDR3 sequences and most-parsimonious VDJ recombination scenarios were assigned using the TCRdist pipeline. A later analysis defined each TCR beta chain by its CDR3 amino acid sequence plus V-gene family, and excluded reads lacking a unique V-gene family. A later analysis removed several hundred highly shared, low-generation-probability nucleotide sequences to deal with suspected cross-contamination and a sequencing artifact. A later analysis calculated a clonal expansion index for each public chain from normalized within-repertoire ranks of inferred template counts. Generation probabilities in a later analysis came from a VDJ recombination model fitted to out-of-frame rearrangements, and those results were checked against IGoR. Hypergeometric tests were used in a later analysis to score TCR-TCR, TCR-HLA and TCR-CMV co-occurrence, with a repertoire-size bias correction applied to the TCR pairs. To estimate false discovery rates, a later analysis permuted the HLA or CMV assignments 20 times. In a later analysis, co-occurring TCRs were grouped with DBSCAN, and TCRdist sequence similarity was added when clustering was performed within HLA-allele-positive subsets. For co-occurrence clustering, repertoires with fewer than 30,000 or more than 120,000 public chains were excluded, along with about five repertoires with anomalous nucleotide sharing. This is the immuneACCESS table as TCRdb keeps it, with only in-frame sequences that have V and J called. A part of the clones is gone; compared with another copy, unresolved V genes explain less than half, and the rest is unexplained. V, J and clone size were drawn from that table, and D and trimming were deduced from the DNA. Recorded for this sample are around 200,000 clones; over 75% of them occurred a single time. The ten largest clonotypes hold 3.1% of the sample.

This receptor was identified in a female donor in good health and CMV-seronegative. The specimen sequenced was PBMCs. Recombination linked TRBV4-3 to TRBJ1-4, with the D gene call left open. The bases are TGCGCCAGCAGCCAAGATACCCGGAGGAATGAAAAACTGTTTTTT. The translation is CASSQDTRRNEKLFF.